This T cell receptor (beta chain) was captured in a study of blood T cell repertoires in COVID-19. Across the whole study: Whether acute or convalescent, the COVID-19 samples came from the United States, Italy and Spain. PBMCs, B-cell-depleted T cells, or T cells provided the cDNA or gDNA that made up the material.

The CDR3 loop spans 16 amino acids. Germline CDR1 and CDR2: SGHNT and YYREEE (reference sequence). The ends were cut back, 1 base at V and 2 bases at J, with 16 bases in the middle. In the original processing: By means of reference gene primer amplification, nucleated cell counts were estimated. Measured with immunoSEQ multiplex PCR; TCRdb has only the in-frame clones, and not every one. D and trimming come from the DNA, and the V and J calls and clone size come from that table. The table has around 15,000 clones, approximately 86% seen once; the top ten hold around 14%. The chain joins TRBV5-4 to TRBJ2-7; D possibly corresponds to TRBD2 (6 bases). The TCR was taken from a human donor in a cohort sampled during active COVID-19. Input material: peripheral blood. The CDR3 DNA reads TGTGCCAGCAGCTTGCAATTTGGCGGGGAGACCTACGAGCAGTACTTC. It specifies CASSLQFGGETYEQYF.